The clone carrying this T cell receptor (beta chain) was seen more than once but under ten times. Its target is not known. The data were obtained in a study of cytomegalovirus exposure and HLA in healthy donors. Study-wide background: Earlier work reported approximately 110 million unique TCR beta sequences from about 180 million T cells. Inside one of the first data releases sat 80 million to 95 million unique TCRs taken from HLA-typed donors.

General study results and limits: Trimming of TCR beta V- and J-genes showed a link, identified in a later analysis, to a missense DCLRE1C variant. As a later analysis showed, several of the most significant clusters appeared to be linked to common viral pathogens.

V was pared by 1 base and J by 5 bases, with 14 bases between. Per germline, CDR1 KGHSH and CDR2 LQKENI. This CDR3 region has 15 residues. Vbeta (60) and Jbeta (13) primers were used in the PCR. The repertoire was sequenced with immunoSEQ multiplex PCR; TCRdb's copy has only in-frame clones and lacks some. The sample yields 150,000 to 180,000 clones, roughly three quarters seen once. The TCR comes from a young man in good health and CMV-seropositive. The genes are TRBV18 and TRBJ2-5, with D maybe TRBD1 (6 bases). What was sequenced was PBMCs. The CDR3 DNA follows: TGTGCCAGCTCACCACTCGTCCAGGGGCCGGAGACCCAGTACTTC. Translation gives CASSPLVQGPETQYF.